Listed below are T cell receptor beta chains from one sample, sequenced in a study of shared clonotypes between healthy human individuals. Data came from immunoSEQ multiplex PCR; TCRdb stores just in-frame clones and leaves some out. The sample yields hundreds of thousands of clones, more than 75% seen once. Material for sequencing was PBMCs. These receptors were obtained from a woman aged 40 to 49 in good health. Some clones in this sample may be carry-over from other donors' samples. Each CDR3 is given with its conserved first and last residue. D genes are given only for firm matches. Only some rows state a clone size, as once, few, many or a class for expanded clones.

clone size,V gene,D gene,J gene,CDR3 length,CDR3 DNA,CDR3 protein
.,TRBV18,.,TRBJ1-2,14,TGTGCCAGCTCACCTTCAGCGGAGAGGTATGGCTACACCTTC,CASSPSAERYGYTF
.,TRBV9,.,TRBJ2-7,15,TGTGCCAGCAGCGTAGGGATGGAAAGCTCCTACGAGCAGTACTTC,CASSVGMESSYEQYF
.,TRBV10-3,TRBD1,TRBJ2-3,16,TGTGCCATCAGTGAGTCGTGGGACAGGAGCACAGATACGCAGTATTTT,CAISESWDRSTDTQYF
.,TRBV9,TRBD2,TRBJ2-5,18,TGTGCCAGCAGCGACCCCGGCACGGGGCGGGAGGGCCAAGAGACCCAGTACTTC,CASSDPGTGREGQETQYF
.,TRBV4-1,TRBD2,TRBJ2-7,15,TGCGCCAGCAGCCAAGCTCCTAGCGGGAGTTACGAGCAGTACTTC,CASSQAPSGSYEQYF
.,TRBV18,.,TRBJ1-1,14,TGTGCCAGCTCACCCTCGTGGGGGGAAAATGAAGCTTTCTTT,CASSPSWGENEAFF
.,TRBV28,TRBD2,TRBJ2-1,15,TGTGCCAGCAGTTTACTGGCGGGAGATGTAAATGAGCAGTTCTTC,CASSLLAGDVNEQFF
.,TRBV30,TRBD2,TRBJ2-1,14,TGTGCCTGGAGTAGCGGGAGCCTCTCCAATGAGCAGTTCTTC,CAWSSGSLSNEQFF
few,TRBV6-6,.,TRBJ2-5,11,TGTGCCAGCAGCCCCTCGGAGACCCAGTACTTC,CASSPSETQYF
.,TRBV28,.,TRBJ2-1,15,TGTGCCAGCAGTGAAGACCCTGTGACCTACAATGAGCAGTTCTTC,CASSEDPVTYNEQFF
few,TRBV28,.,TRBJ1-5,13,TGTGCCAGCAGACGGACAGCTAATCAGCCCCAGCATTTT,CASRRTANQPQHF
.,TRBV6-5,.,TRBJ2-2,15,TGTGCCAGCAGTTCACGGGTTACGAACACCGGGGAGCTGTTTTTT,CASSSRVTNTGELFF
.,TRBV19,TRBD2,TRBJ2-1,18,TGTGCCAGTAGTATAGGATGGGGCGGGAGGGCCGCCTACAATGAGCAGTTCTTC,CASSIGWGGRAAYNEQFF
.,TRBV30,.,TRBJ2-7,15,TGTGCCTGGAGTGTACCCCTCGGCAGGGTTCGCGAGCAGTACTTC,CAWSVPLGRVREQYF
.,TRBV4-1,TRBD2,TRBJ2-3,15,TGCGCCAGCAGCCAAGGACTAGCGGGAGCAGATACGCAGTATTTT,CASSQGLAGADTQYF
.,TRBV4-1,.,TRBJ1-3,16,TGCGCCAGCAGCCAAGATGGGGTCAGGGAGGGAAACACCATATATTTT,CASSQDGVREGNTIYF
.,TRBV11-3,.,TRBJ2-3,16,TGTGCCAGCAGCTTAAGCAGAGGGGGATTCACAGATACGCAGTATTTT,CASSLSRGGFTDTQYF
many,TRBV6-6,TRBD2,TRBJ2-1,15,TGTGCCAGCAGCTACGAGCGGGAGTCCTACAATGAGCAGTTCTTC,CASSYERESYNEQFF
.,TRBV5-1,.,TRBJ1-1,13,TGCGCCAGCAGCTTCCCAGAGAACACTGAAGCTTTCTTT,CASSFPENTEAFF
.,TRBV14,.,TRBJ2-7,14,TGTGCCAGCAGCCCCCATCAGGGTAGCTACGAGCAGTACTTC,CASSPHQGSYEQYF
few,TRBV27,.,TRBJ2-4,12,TGTGCCAGAGGATTAAGTTCTCGGATTCAGTACTTC,CARGLSSRIQYF
.,TRBV7-9,TRBD1,TRBJ1-1,14,TGTGCCAGCAGCTACAGGGGTGGGAACACTGAAGCTTTCTTT,CASSYRGGNTEAFF
.,TRBV7-2,.,TRBJ2-2,14,TGTGCCAGCAGCTTAGAGGGGCGGACCGGGGAGCTGTTTTTT,CASSLEGRTGELFF
once,TRBV5-1,.,TRBJ1-5,18,TGCGCCAGCAGTTTTGGGACAAGTAGATCGAATAGCAATCAGCCCCAGCATTTT,CASSFGTSRSNSNQPQHF
.,TRBV7-9,.,TRBJ2-1,12,TGTGCCAGCAGCCCCTCGTATTATGAGCAGTTCTTC,CASSPSYYEQFF
.,TRBV5-1,.,TRBJ2-2,15,TGCGCCAGCAGCTTTGGAGAATGGGACACCGGGGAGCTGTTTTTT,CASSFGEWDTGELFF
.,TRBV5-1,.,TRBJ2-7,14,TGCGCCAGCAGACTAACAGGGTACTCCTACGAGCAGTACTTC,CASRLTGYSYEQYF
.,TRBV6-1,.,TRBJ1-4,14,TGTGCCAGCAGGAACGGACACTTTAATGAAAAACTGTTTTTT,CASRNGHFNEKLFF
few,TRBV2,TRBD1,TRBJ2-1,14,TGTGCCAGCGCGGACAGGGTCTCTTGGAATGAGCAGTTCTTC,CASADRVSWNEQFF
once,TRBV27,TRBD2,TRBJ2-1,20,TGTGCCAGCAGTTCCTCCTCCGGATTAGCGGGAGGGCGGTCCTACAATGAGCAGTTCTTC,CASSSSSGLAGGRSYNEQFF
.,TRBV27,TRBD1,TRBJ1-1,14,TGTGCCAGCAGTTTTCTGGGGCAGGGGGCTGAAGCTTTCTTT,CASSFLGQGAEAFF
.,TRBV6-1,.,TRBJ2-2,13,TGTGCCAGCAGTGGTGGAAACACCGGGGAGCTGTTTTTT,CASSGGNTGELFF
.,TRBV12-1,.,TRBJ2-3,16,TGTGCCAGCAGCTTTGTCACAGGCAGTAGCACAGATACGCAGTATTTT,CASSFVTGSSTDTQYF
.,TRBV5-1,.,TRBJ2-5,14,TGCGCCAGCAGCCCCCCGGGGCGAGGAGAGACCCAGTACTTC,CASSPPGRGETQYF
.,TRBV14,.,TRBJ2-1,13,TGTGCCAGCAGCGTAAACAGCCTACCTTCGCAGTTCTTC,CASSVNSLPSQFF
.,TRBV11-2,TRBD2,TRBJ2-1,17,TGTGCCAGCAGCATATTTAGACTAGCGGGGAACTACAATGAGCAGTTCTTC,CASSIFRLAGNYNEQFF
once,TRBV5-4,.,TRBJ1-4,14,TGTGCCAGCAGCTTGGGACAGGCTAATGAAAAACTGTTTTTT,CASSLGQANEKLFF
.,TRBV18,.,TRBJ2-3,15,TGTGCCAGCTCAGCCTGGGACCAGGGAGGAGATACGCAGTATTTT,CASSAWDQGGDTQYF
.,TRBV30,.,TRBJ1-2,12,TGTGCCTCTCAATACTTGAACTATGGCTACACCTTC,CASQYLNYGYTF
once,TRBV28,.,TRBJ2-3,16,TGTGCCAGCTTTGATGCGGGACGCGGCCTCACAGATACGCAGTATTTT,CASFDAGRGLTDTQYF
.,TRBV9,.,TRBJ2-1,16,TGTGCCAGCAGCGTAGGAGGGGGATATACATTGAATGAGCAGTTCTTC,CASSVGGGYTLNEQFF
few,TRBV29-1,.,TRBJ1-1,18,TGCAGCGTTGAACCTTCCCACTTGGTGTCGGATATGAACACTGAAGCTTTCTTT,CSVEPSHLVSDMNTEAFF
once,TRBV6-6,.,TRBJ2-7,14,TGTGCCAGCAGTTACTACACAGGGCCCTACGAGCAGTACTTC,CASSYYTGPYEQYF
.,TRBV5-1,.,TRBJ2-2,16,TGCGCCAGCAGCTTGGGGGTTGCCGCGAACACCGGGGAGCTGTTTTTT,CASSLGVAANTGELFF
.,TRBV6-5,TRBD1,TRBJ2-7,14,TGTGCCAGCAGCCCGGGACAGGGGAGGTACGAGCAGTACTTC,CASSPGQGRYEQYF